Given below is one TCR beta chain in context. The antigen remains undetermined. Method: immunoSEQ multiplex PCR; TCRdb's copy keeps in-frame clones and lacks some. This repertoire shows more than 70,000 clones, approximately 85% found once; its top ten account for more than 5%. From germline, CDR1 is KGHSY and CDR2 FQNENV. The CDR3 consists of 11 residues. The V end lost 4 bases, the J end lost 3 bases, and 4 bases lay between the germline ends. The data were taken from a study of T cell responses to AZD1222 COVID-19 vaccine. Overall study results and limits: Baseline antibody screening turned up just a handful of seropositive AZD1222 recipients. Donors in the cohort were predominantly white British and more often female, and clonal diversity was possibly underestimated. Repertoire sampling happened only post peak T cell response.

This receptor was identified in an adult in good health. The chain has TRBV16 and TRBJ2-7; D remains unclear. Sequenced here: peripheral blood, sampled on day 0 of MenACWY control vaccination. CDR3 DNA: TGTGCCAGCAGCCGCAACTACGAGCAGTACTTC. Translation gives CASSRNYEQYF. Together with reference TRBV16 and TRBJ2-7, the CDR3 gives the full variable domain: GEEVAQTPKHLVRGEGQKAKLYCAPIKGHSYVFWYQQVLKNEFKFLISFQNENVFDETGMPKERFSAKCLPNSPCSLEIQATKLEDSAVYFCASSRNYEQYFGPGTRLTVT.